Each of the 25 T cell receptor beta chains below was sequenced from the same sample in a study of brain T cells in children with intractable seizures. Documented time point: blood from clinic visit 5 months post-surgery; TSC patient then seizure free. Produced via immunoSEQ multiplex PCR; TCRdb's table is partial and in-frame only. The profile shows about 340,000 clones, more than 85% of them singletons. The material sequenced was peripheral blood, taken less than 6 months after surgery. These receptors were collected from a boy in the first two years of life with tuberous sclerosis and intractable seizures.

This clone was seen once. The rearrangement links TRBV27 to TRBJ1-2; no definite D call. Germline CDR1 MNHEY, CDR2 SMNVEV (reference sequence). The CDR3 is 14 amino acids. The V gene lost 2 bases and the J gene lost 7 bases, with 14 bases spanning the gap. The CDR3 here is CASSLERGVGGYTF. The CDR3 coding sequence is TGTGCCAGCAGTTTAGAGCGAGGAGTCGGTGGCTACACCTTC.

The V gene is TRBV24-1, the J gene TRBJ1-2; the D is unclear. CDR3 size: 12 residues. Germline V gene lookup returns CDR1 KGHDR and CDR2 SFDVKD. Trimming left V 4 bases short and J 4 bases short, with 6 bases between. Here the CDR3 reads CATSDLLYGYTF. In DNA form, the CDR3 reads TGTGCCACCAGTGACCTCCTCTATGGCTACACCTTC.

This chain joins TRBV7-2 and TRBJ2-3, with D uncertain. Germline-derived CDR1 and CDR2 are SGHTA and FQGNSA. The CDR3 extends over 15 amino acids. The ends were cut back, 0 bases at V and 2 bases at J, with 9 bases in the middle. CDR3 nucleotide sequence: TGTGCCAGCAGCTTAGCGTTAGGAGCCACAGATACGCAGTATTTT. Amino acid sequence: CASSLALGATDTQYF.

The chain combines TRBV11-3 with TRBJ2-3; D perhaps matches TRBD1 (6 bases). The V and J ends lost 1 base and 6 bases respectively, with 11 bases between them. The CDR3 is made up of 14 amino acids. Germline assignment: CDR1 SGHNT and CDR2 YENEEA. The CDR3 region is CASSLARGSDTQYF. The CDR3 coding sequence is TGTGCCAGCAGCTTAGCCAGGGGCTCCGATACGCAGTATTTT.

CDR3 sequence: CASSQDWGPGNTIYF. In DNA, the CDR3 is TGCGCCAGCAGCCAAGATTGGGGGCCAGGAAACACCATATATTTT. The chain is built from TRBV4-1 and TRBJ1-3; a weak D match, TRBD1 (6 bases). Looked up from germline, CDR1 is MGHRA and CDR2 is YSYEKL. The V end lost 0 bases, the J end lost 4 bases, and 10 bases lay between the germline ends. The CDR3 extends over 15 amino acids.

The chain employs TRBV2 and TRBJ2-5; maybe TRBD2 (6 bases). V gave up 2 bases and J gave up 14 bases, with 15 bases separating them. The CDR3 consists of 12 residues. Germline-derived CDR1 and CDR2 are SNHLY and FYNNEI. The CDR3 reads CASSEIRADYYF. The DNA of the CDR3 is TGTGCCAGCAGTGAAATTCGTGCGGACTACTACTTC.

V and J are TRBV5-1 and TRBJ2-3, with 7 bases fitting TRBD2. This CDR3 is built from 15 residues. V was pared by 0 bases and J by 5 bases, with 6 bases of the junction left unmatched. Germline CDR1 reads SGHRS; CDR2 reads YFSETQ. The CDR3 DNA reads TGCGCCAGCAGCTTGGGGCGGGGAGGGAGAGATACGCAGTATTTT. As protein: CASSLGRGGRDTQYF.

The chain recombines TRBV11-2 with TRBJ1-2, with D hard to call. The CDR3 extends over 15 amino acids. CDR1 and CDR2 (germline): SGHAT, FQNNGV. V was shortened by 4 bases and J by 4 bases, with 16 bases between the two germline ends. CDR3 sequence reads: CASSSLGLSAYGYTF. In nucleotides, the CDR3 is TGTGCCAGCAGCTCACTCGGACTTTCAGCCTATGGCTACACCTTC.

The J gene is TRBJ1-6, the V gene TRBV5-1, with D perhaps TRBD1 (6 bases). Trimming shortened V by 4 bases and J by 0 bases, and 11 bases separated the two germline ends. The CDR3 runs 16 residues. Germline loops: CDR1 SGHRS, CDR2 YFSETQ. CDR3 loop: CASSPQGPSYNSPLHF. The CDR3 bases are TGCGCCAGCAGCCCACAGGGTCCCTCCTATAATTCACCCCTCCACTTT.

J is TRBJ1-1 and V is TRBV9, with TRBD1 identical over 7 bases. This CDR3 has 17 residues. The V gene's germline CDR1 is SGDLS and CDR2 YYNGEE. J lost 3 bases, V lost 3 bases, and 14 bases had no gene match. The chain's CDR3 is CASSESTGLMGYTEAFF. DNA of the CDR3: TGTGCCAGCAGCGAGTCGACAGGGCTCATGGGGTACACTGAAGCTTTCTTT.

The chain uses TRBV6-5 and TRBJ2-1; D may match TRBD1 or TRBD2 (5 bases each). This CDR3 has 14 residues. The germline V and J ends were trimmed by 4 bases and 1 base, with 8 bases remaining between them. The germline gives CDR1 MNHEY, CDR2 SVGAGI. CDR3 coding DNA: TGTGCCAGCAGTTCCGGGACGTCCTACAATGAGCAGTTCTTC. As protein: CASSSGTSYNEQFF.

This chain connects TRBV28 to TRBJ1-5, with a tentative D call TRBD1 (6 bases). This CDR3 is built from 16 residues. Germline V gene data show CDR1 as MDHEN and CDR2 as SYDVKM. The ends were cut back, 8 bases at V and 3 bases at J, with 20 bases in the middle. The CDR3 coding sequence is TGTGCCAGCCGATTAGACCGGCGGGACACCAATCAGCCCCAGCATTTT. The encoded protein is CASRLDRRDTNQPQHF.

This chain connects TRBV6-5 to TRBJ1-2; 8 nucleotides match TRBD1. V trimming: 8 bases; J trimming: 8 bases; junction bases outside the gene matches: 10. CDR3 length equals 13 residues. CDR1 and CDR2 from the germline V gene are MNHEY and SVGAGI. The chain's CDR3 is CASGDYRGEGYTF. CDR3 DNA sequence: TGTGCCAGCGGGGATTACAGGGGGGAAGGCTACACCTTC.

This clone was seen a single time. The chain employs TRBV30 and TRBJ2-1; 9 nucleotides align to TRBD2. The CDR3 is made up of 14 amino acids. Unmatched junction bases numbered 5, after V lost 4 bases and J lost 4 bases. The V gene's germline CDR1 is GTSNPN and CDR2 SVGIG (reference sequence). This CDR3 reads CAWTLAGPYNEQFF. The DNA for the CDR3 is TGTGCCTGGACCCTAGCGGGACCGTACAATGAGCAGTTCTTC.

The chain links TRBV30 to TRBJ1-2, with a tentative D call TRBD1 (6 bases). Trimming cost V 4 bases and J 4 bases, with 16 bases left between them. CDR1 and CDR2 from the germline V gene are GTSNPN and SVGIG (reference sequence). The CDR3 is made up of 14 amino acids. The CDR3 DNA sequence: TGTGCCTGGAAACAGGGCACTAGCCTCTATGGCTACACCTTC. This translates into CAWKQGTSLYGYTF.

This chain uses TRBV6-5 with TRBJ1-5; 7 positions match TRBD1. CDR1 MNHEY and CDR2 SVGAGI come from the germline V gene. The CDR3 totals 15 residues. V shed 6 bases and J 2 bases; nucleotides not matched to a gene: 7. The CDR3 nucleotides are TGTGCCAGCAGACCTTCTACAGGGGGCAATCAGCCCCAGCATTTT. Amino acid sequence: CASRPSTGGNQPQHF.

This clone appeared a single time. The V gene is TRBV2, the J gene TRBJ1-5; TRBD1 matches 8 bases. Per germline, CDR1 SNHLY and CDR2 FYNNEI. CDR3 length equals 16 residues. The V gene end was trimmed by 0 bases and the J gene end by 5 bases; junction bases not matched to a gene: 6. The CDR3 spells CASSEAGRGLDQPQHF. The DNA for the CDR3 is TGTGCCAGCAGTGAAGCGGGCAGGGGGCTGGATCAGCCCCAGCATTTT.

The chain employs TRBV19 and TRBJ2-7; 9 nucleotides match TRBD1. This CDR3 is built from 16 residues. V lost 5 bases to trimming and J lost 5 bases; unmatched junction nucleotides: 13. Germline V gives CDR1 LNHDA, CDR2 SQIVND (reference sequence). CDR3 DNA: TGTGCCAGTAGTGACAGGGGGGGGCCACCGTCGGACGAGCAGTACTTC. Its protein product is CASSDRGGPPSDEQYF.

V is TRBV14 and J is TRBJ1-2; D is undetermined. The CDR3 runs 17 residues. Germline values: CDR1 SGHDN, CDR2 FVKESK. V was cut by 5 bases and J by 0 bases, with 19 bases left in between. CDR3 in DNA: TGTGCCAGCAGCAGAACATTGACCGACCGCACTAACTATGGCTACACCTTC. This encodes CASSRTLTDRTNYGYTF.

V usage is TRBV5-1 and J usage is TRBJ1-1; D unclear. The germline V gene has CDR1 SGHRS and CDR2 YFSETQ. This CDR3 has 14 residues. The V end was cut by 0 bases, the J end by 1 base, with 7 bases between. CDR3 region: CASSLGQKNTEAFF. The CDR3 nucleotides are TGCGCCAGCAGCTTGGGACAAAAGAACACTGAAGCTTTCTTT.

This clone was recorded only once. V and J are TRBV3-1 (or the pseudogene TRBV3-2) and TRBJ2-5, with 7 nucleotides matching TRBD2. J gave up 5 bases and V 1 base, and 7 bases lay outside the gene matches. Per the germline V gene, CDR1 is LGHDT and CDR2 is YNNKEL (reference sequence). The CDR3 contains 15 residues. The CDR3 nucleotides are TGTGCCAGCAGCCAAGGAACGGGAGGTAGGGAGACCCAGTACTTC. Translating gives CASSQGTGGRETQYF.

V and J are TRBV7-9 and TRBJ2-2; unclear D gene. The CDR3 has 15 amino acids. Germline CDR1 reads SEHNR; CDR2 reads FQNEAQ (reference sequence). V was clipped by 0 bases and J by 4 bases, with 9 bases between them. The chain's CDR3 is CASSLATGRTGELFF. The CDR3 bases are TGTGCCAGCAGCTTAGCGACGGGTCGCACCGGGGAGCTGTTTTTT.

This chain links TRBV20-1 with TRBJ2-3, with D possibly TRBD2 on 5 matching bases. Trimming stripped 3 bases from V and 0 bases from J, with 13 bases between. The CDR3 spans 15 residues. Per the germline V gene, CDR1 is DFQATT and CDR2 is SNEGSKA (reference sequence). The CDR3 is CSASRPSYSTDTQYF. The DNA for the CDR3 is TGCAGTGCTAGTAGACCTAGCTATAGCACAGATACGCAGTATTTT.

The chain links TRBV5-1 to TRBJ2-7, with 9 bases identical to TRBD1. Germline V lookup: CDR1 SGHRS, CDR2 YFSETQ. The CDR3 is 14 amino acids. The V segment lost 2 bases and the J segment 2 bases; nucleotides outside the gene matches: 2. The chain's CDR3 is CASSLGTGTYEQYF. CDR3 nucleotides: TGCGCCAGCAGCTTAGGGACAGGGACCTACGAGCAGTACTTC. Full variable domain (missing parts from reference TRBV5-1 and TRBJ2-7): KAGVTQTPRYLIKTRGQQVTLSCSPISGHRSVSWYQQTPGQGLQFLFEYFSETQRNKGNFPGRFSGRQFSNSRSEMNVSTLELGDSALYLCASSLGTGTYEQYFGPGTRLTVT.

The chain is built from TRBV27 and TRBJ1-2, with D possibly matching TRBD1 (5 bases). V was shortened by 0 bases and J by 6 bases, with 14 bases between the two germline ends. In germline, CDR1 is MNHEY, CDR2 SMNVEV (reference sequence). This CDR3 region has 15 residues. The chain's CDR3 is CASSLSIWGGDGYTF. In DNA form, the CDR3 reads TGTGCCAGCAGTTTATCAATATGGGGGGGGGATGGCTACACCTTC.